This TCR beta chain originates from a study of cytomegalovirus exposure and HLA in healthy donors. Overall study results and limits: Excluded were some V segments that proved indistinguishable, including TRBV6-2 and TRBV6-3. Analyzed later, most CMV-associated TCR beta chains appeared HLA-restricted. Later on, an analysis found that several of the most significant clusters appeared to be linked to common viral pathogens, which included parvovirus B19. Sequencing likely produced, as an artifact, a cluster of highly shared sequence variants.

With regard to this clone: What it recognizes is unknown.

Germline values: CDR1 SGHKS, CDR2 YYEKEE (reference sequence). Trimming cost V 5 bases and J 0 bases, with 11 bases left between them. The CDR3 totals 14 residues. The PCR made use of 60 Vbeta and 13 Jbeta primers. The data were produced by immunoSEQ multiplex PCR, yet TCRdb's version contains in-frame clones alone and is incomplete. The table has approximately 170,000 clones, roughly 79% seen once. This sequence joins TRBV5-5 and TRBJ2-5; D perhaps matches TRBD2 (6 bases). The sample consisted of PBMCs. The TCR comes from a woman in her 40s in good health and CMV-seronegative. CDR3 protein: CASSFSGYQETQYF. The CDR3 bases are TGTGCCAGCAGTTTTAGCGGTTACCAAGAGACCCAGTACTTC.